A single sample is the source of the 23 T cell receptor beta chains below, sequenced in a study of cytomegalovirus exposure and HLA in healthy donors. A multiplex PCR was run with 60 Vbeta primers and 13 Jbeta primers. Measured with immunoSEQ multiplex PCR; TCRdb has only the in-frame clones, and not every one. Here the sample spans fewer than 200,000 clones, 80% to 90% being singletons. Material: PBMCs. These receptors were obtained from a young woman in good health and CMV-seronegative.

The V and J genes are TRBV7-9 and TRBJ1-1; D uncertain. V lost 1 base and J lost 5, with 8 bases in between. The CDR3 contains 13 residues. Per germline, CDR1 SEHNR and CDR2 FQNEAQ (reference sequence). CDR3 in amino acids: CASSLDWETEAFF. The CDR3 DNA is TGTGCCAGCAGCTTAGATTGGGAGACTGAAGCTTTCTTT.

The sample holds a few counts of this clone. The rearrangement joins TRBV5-6 to TRBJ2-1; 9 nucleotides align to TRBD1. With 5 bases clipped from V and 5 bases from J, the junction kept 8 bases outside the gene matches. CDR1 and CDR2 from the germline V gene are SGHDT and YYEEEE. The CDR3 has 15 amino acids. The CDR3 reads CASRSPGQGDNEQFF. The CDR3 bases are TGTGCCAGCAGATCGCCGGGACAGGGAGACAATGAGCAGTTCTTC.

The J gene is TRBJ2-2, the V gene TRBV11-3, with a tentative D call TRBD2 (5 bases). V was clipped by 6 bases and J by 4 bases, with 9 bases between them. This CDR3 is built from 13 residues. The V gene's germline CDR1 is SGHNT and CDR2 YENEEA. CDR3 nucleotide sequence: TGTGCCAGCAGTACTAGTCCCACCGGGGAGCTGTTTTTT. This sequence encodes CASSTSPTGELFF.

This chain uses TRBV2 with TRBJ1-4; 7 bases are a match to TRBD1. V shed 5 bases, J shed 7 bases, and the junction held 10 bases outside the gene matches. This CDR3 has 15 residues. Germline CDR1 SNHLY, CDR2 FYNNEI. CDR3 loop: CASSRSSGGSEKLFF. CDR3 DNA: TGTGCCAGCAGTAGATCCTCAGGGGGAAGTGAAAAACTGTTTTTT.

This rearrangement joins TRBV4-3 to TRBJ1-1, with a tentative D call TRBD1 (5 bases). Germline CDR1 reads LGHNA; CDR2 reads YSLEER. The CDR3 has 18 amino acids. With 2 bases removed from V and 0 bases from J, the gap between germline ends came to 19 bases. The CDR3 DNA follows: TGCGCCAGCAGCCAAAGGCGTGGGGGGAGAGTTATGAACACTGAAGCTTTCTTT. Protein product: CASSQRRGGRVMNTEAFF.

The chain combines TRBV4-2 with TRBJ2-4; TRBD2 agrees at 7 bases. This CDR3 spans 18 amino acids. V lost 3 bases, J lost 2 bases, and 13 bases stayed unmatched. Looked up from germline, CDR1 is LGHNA and CDR2 is YNFKEQ. The CDR3 is CASSHAGGASGTKNIQYF. DNA for the CDR3: TGTGCCAGCAGCCACGCAGGCGGGGCTAGCGGAACCAAAAACATTCAGTACTTC.

The chain employs TRBV30 and TRBJ2-7; 7 bases line up with TRBD2. Germline V lookup: CDR1 GTSNPN, CDR2 SVGIG (reference sequence). The CDR3 contains 12 residues. J gave up 4 bases and V 4 bases, and 4 bases lay outside the gene matches. CDR3: CAWTSGAYEQYF. The CDR3 bases are TGTGCCTGGACTAGCGGAGCGTACGAGCAGTACTTC.

The chain joins TRBV27 to TRBJ2-5, with 10 bases aligning to TRBD2. The J call may not be correct, given that the DNA end is closer to TRBJ2-7. Germline CDR1 MNHEY, CDR2 SMNVEV (reference sequence). The CDR3 extends over 15 amino acids. CDR3 protein: CASSFGLAANYEQYF. CDR3 sequence (DNA): TGTGCCAGCAGTTTCGGACTAGCGGCGAATTACGAGCAGTACTTC.

This clone occurred once. V usage is TRBV28 and J usage is TRBJ1-3; unclear D gene. Trimming cost V 6 bases and J 1 base, with 13 bases left between them. The CDR3 has 15 residues. Germline values: CDR1 MDHEN, CDR2 SYDVKM. CDR3 bases: TGTGCCAGCAGCTTCCCCCGGGGATCTGGAAACACCATATATTTT. Translation: CASSFPRGSGNTIYF.

This clone appeared a single time. The V and J genes are TRBV18 and TRBJ2-1, with 7 nucleotides matching TRBD1. J gave up 2 bases and V 6 bases, and 10 bases lay outside the gene matches. This CDR3 is built from 16 residues. The germline gives CDR1 KGHSH, CDR2 LQKENI. CDR3 sequence reads: CASSLQGVEAYNEQFF. The DNA for the CDR3 is TGTGCCAGCTCCCTTCAGGGGGTTGAGGCCTACAATGAGCAGTTCTTC.

The gene calls are TRBV2 and TRBJ1-1; a possible D gene is TRBD1 (5 bases). CDR3 length: 13 amino acids. Deletions cut 8 bases from V and 1 base from J, with 11 bases between. Looked up from germline, CDR1 is SNHLY and CDR2 is FYNNEI. The CDR3 is CASRRQKNTEAFF. Written as DNA, the CDR3 is TGTGCCAGCCGGAGACAGAAGAACACTGAAGCTTTCTTT.

This clone has a handful of counts. The V gene is TRBV28, the J gene TRBJ2-5; TRBD2 matches 8 bases. The V gene end was trimmed by 10 bases and the J gene end by 2 bases; junction bases not matched to a gene: 12. Germline values: CDR1 MDHEN, CDR2 SYDVKM. CDR3 length equals 15 residues. In DNA, the CDR3 is TGTGCCACTGCCGGGGGGGTTGGGGTTCAAGAGACCCAGTACTTC. Its translation is CATAGGVGVQETQYF.

The chain is built from TRBV5-4 and TRBJ2-1; D is unclear. The V gene lost 4 bases and the J gene lost 0 bases, with 11 bases spanning the gap. The CDR3 is made up of 15 amino acids. Germline CDR1 reads SGHNT; CDR2 reads YYREEE (reference sequence). CDR3 sequence reads: CASSPQPGSYNEQFF. CDR3 nucleotides: TGTGCCAGCAGCCCCCAGCCAGGCTCCTACAATGAGCAGTTCTTC.

This chain links TRBV18 with TRBJ2-7, with TRBD1 matching 9 bases. CDR1 KGHSH and CDR2 LQKENI come from the germline V gene. Trimming cost V 3 bases and J 6 bases; bases outside gene matches: 9. The CDR3 has 15 residues. This chain's CDR3 is CASSPDRGGFGEQYF. The CDR3 DNA reads TGTGCCAGCTCACCGGACAGGGGAGGATTTGGCGAGCAGTACTTC.

The chain has TRBV2 and TRBJ2-7; 7 bases map to TRBD1. The CDR3 has 15 amino acids. Germline lookup yields CDR1 SNHLY and CDR2 FYNNEI. V lost 6 bases and J lost 3; bases outside the gene matches: 11. CDR3 in DNA: TGTGCCAGCAGCCATGCGAGCAGGGGGATCTACGAGCAGTACTTC. Its translation is CASSHASRGIYEQYF.

This clone showed up just once. The rearrangement links TRBV15 to TRBJ2-5, with D possibly matching TRBD1 (6 bases). The ends were cut back, 2 bases at V and 3 bases at J, with 13 bases in the middle. The CDR3 loop spans 15 amino acids. Germline loops: CDR1 LNHNV, CDR2 YYDKDF (reference sequence). For the CDR3, the DNA is TGTGCCACCAGCAGACTAACACAGGGAAAAGAGACCCAGTACTTC. Translation: CATSRLTQGKETQYF.

The table lists this clone with a count of one. The rearrangement joins TRBV29-1 to TRBJ2-3, with 7 bases fitting TRBD2. Looked up from germline, CDR1 is SQVTM and CDR2 is ANQGSEA. CDR3 size: 14 residues. The ends lost 6 bases at V and 1 base at J; junction bases unmatched: 7. CDR3 in DNA: TGCAGCGTGGGCGGCGGGAGAGGCACAGATACGCAGTATTTT. It is translated as CSVGGGRGTDTQYF.

The chain combines TRBV2 with TRBJ2-6; D possibly corresponds to TRBD1 (6 bases). Trimming cost V 6 bases and J 0 bases, with 9 bases left between them. The length of the CDR3 is 15 residues. The germline gives CDR1 SNHLY, CDR2 FYNNEI. The chain's CDR3 is CASSQQGSGANVLTF. Written as DNA, the CDR3 is TGTGCCAGCAGCCAACAGGGCTCTGGGGCCAACGTCCTGACTTTC.

The V call is TRBV6-5, the J call TRBJ2-5; D is perhaps TRBD1 (6 bases). The J call is doubtful: the DNA matches TRBJ2-7 better. CDR3 length: 16 residues. Per germline, CDR1 MNHEY and CDR2 SVGAGI. CDR3 in amino acids: CASSYSTGQTSYEQYF. The CDR3 DNA reads as TGTGCCAGCAGTTACTCGACTGGACAGACCTCCTACGAGCAGTACTTC.

The CDR3 is CASRTGGAGEAFF. The CDR3, as DNA: TGTGCCAGCAGGACAGGGGGCGCGGGGGAAGCTTTCTTT. The V call is TRBV13, the J call TRBJ1-1; TRBD1 matches 10 bases. The CDR3 totals 13 residues. V dropped 6 bases and J dropped 8; count of bases not matched to a gene: 6. CDR1 is PRHDT and CDR2 is FYEKMQ in the germline V gene (reference sequence). Full variable domain (rest looked up from reference TRBV13 and TRBJ1-1): AAGVIQSPRHLIKEKRETATLKCYPIPRHDTVYWYQQGPGQDPQFLISFYEKMQSDKGSIPDRFSAQQFSDYHSELNMSSLELGDSALYFCASRTGGAGEAFFGQGTRLTVV.

The V call is TRBV2, the J call TRBJ2-7; TRBD2 matches at 14 bases. Germline V gene data show CDR1 as SNHLY and CDR2 as FYNNEI. The V segment lost 8 bases and the J segment 4 bases; nucleotides outside the gene matches: 7. The CDR3 is 15 residues long. The CDR3 spells CASVQGLAGAYEQYF. The CDR3 bases are TGTGCCAGCGTACAGGGACTAGCGGGAGCTTACGAGCAGTACTTC.

The chain combines TRBV27 with TRBJ2-7; 8 nucleotides line up with TRBD2. Germline loops: CDR1 MNHEY, CDR2 SMNVEV (reference sequence). Trimming removed 5 bases from V and 7 bases from J; junction bases left unmatched: 7. This CDR3 is built from 13 residues. This CDR3 is CASSRGGAREQYF. The CDR3 DNA follows: TGTGCCAGCAGTCGGGGGGGCGCTAGAGAGCAGTACTTC.

The chain joins TRBV28 to TRBJ1-1; D is possibly TRBD1 (5 bases). The CDR3 is 13 amino acids. The germline CDR1 and CDR2 sequences are MDHEN and SYDVKM. V was trimmed by 3 bases and J by 10 bases, leaving 15 bases between them. CDR3 nucleotides: TGTGCCAGCAGTTTGGGACTCCTCAAGGGAGCTTTCTTT. Its translation: CASSLGLLKGAFF.